This TCR beta chain comes out of a study of T-cell memory formation after mild COVID-19. TCRdb reprocessed the 5' RACE reads with MiXCR, giving one entry per CDR3 protein. The table has over 300,000 distinct CDR3 sequences, under 25% seen once. Between the trimmed V and J ends, which lost 3 bases and 5 bases, there was a span of 10 bases. CDR1 is MNHEY and CDR2 is SMNVEV in the germline V gene (reference sequence). The CDR3 covers 13 residues. This sequence originates from a man younger than 35 who had mild COVID-19 (a few samples of this study predate the infection). Cell type and time point are not known. Sequenced material: PBMCs or a T cell subset sorted from them (not recorded which). This sequence joins TRBV27 and TRBJ2-5; D gene uncertain. In nucleotides, the CDR3 is TGTGCCAGCAGTTTCGGCTCCCTGGAGACCCAGTACTTC. Encoded protein: CASSFGSLETQYF.